This T cell receptor (beta chain) is drawn from a study of siplizumab effects on memory and regulatory T cells. Cells from the mixed lymphocyte reaction underwent coculture for approximately 6 days at 37 degrees C. Clones were read by immunoSEQ multiplex PCR, and TCRdb kept only the in-frame ones, dropping some. Counted here are 20,000 or so clones, around 40% occurring once; the ten biggest clones make up 6% to 7%. Germline V gene lookup returns CDR1 SGHTA and CDR2 FQGNSA. The junction had 12 bases not matched to a gene; V was cut back by 1 base and J by 9 bases. The length of the CDR3 is 17 residues. About this clone: What it binds is unknown.

Source material: CFSE-low (dividing) CD4+ T cells sorted from an allogeneic mixed lymphocyte reaction. The rearrangement uses TRBV7-2 and TRBJ2-7, with 13 positions matching TRBD2. The TCR originated in a human donor in good health; the cells came from an allogeneic mixed lymphocyte reaction. Some clones in this sample may be carry-over from other donors' samples. The CDR3 nucleotides are TGTGCCAGCAGCTTAGTAGGACTAGCGGGAGATCTACGAGGGCAGTACTTC. Its translation is CASSLVGLAGDLRGQYF.